Only a few counts were recorded for the clone carrying this TCR beta chain. Its antigen is unknown. The data originate from a study of identical twins. This CDR3 is built from 13 residues. V shed 3 bases and J shed 3 bases, with 8 bases lying between them. CDR1 and CDR2 (germline): KGHDR, SFDVKD. Findings and caveats of the study: The study found that models underestimated out-of-frame TCR alpha sharing in monozygotic twins. Twins' surplus sharing was weaker for beta out-of-frame sequences.

Via MiXCR, TCRdb re-called the 5' RACE reads, giving one row per CDR3 protein. Of about 530,000 distinct CDR3 sequences in the sample, around 22% were seen once. This sample also appeared in a second study, on yellow fever vaccine responses in identical twins. This second study notes: On the reported evidence, twins' vaccine T cell responses seemed partly convergent and partly personalized.

This clonotype originated in a woman in her late teens or twenties in good health. The sequencing input was CD4+ T cells sorted from blood. The V and J genes are TRBV24-1 and TRBJ2-7; D ambiguous. CDR3 DNA sequence: TGTGCCACCAGTGATCCCGACCGCTACGAGCAGTACTTC. Translation gives CATSDPDRYEQYF.